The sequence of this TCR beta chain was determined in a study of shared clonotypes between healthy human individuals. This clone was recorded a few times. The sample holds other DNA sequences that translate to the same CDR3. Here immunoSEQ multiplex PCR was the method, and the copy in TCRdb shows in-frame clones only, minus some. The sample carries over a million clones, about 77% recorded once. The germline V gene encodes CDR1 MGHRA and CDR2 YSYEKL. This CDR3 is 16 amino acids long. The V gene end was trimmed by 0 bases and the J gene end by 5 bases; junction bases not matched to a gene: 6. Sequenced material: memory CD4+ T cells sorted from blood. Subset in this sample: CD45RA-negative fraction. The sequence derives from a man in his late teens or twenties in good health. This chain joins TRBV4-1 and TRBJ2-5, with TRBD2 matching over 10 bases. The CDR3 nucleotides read TGCGCCAGCAGCCAAGACCCTAGCGGGAGCTTGGAGACCCAGTACTTC. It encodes CASSQDPSGSLETQYF.